This TCR beta chain was identified during a study of blood T cell repertoires in COVID-19. Study background: There were acute and convalescent COVID-19 samples, and they came from the United States, Italy and Spain. PBMCs, B-cell-depleted T cells, or T cells provided the cDNA or gDNA that made up the material.

Authors' data handling: Using reference gene primer amplification, nucleated cell counts were estimated. Sequenced by immunoSEQ multiplex PCR; TCRdb stores in-frame clones only, minus some. V, J and clone size reflect that table, while D and trimming were determined from the DNA. Of some 300,000 clones in the sample, approximately 90% were seen once. The CDR3 totals 13 residues. In germline, CDR1 is SQVTM, CDR2 ANQGSEA. V lost 5 bases and J lost 1; bases outside the gene matches: 4. The specimen was peripheral blood. The rearrangement uses TRBV29-1 and TRBJ1-2; 7 positions match TRBD1. The source of this sequence is a woman younger than 45 who had recovered from COVID-19. Here the CDR3 DNA reads TGCAGCGTTTCAAGGGGGCTTAACTATGGCTACACCTTC. Translation gives CSVSRGLNYGYTF.